Each of the 9 T cell receptor beta chains below was sequenced from the same sample in a study of beta chain features in type 1 diabetes. Reverse transcribing all isolated RNA meant expressed TCRB transcripts were sequenced. Measured with immunoSEQ multiplex PCR; TCRdb has only the in-frame clones, and not every one. This table has almost 250,000 clones, about 14% appearing once. The source material was naive CD4+ T cells from blood. The receptor set was obtained from a woman aged 40 to 49 in good health.

There are a few counts of this clone. The chain joins TRBV10-3 to TRBJ2-5; 10 bases match TRBD2. CDR3 length: 13 amino acids. Germline CDR1 ENHRY, CDR2 SYGVKD. V trimming: 10 bases; J trimming: 1 base; junction bases outside the gene matches: 3. CDR3 DNA sequence: TGTGCCACAAGGACTAGCGGCCAAGAGACCCAGTACTTC. This codes for CATRTSGQETQYF.

This clone was counted a single time. The chain is built from TRBV6-6 and TRBJ2-5, with 9 nucleotides matching TRBD2. Germline CDR1 and CDR2: MNHNY and SVGAGI (reference sequence). The CDR3 spans 13 residues. Trimming at V came to 11 bases and at J to 4 bases, leaving 8 bases not matched to a gene. The CDR3 DNA follows: TGTGCCGCCCAGCGGGGGGCAGGAGAGACCCAGTACTTC. Its translation: CAAQRGAGETQYF.

The V gene is TRBV6-6, the J gene TRBJ2-1, with 13 bases lining up with TRBD2. Trimming took 5 bases from V and 4 from J; bases not matched to a gene: 2. Germline V gene sequence: CDR1 MNHNY, CDR2 SVGAGI (reference sequence). The CDR3 is 15 residues long. The CDR3 region is CASSPGLAGYNEQFF. The CDR3 region has the DNA TGTGCCAGCAGTCCGGGACTAGCGGGGTACAATGAGCAGTTCTTC.

This clone occurred a few times. The chain has TRBV14 and TRBJ2-7; 7 bases map to TRBD1. Looked up from germline, CDR1 is SGHDN and CDR2 is FVKESK. V lost 3 bases, J lost 3 bases, and 2 bases stayed unmatched. This CDR3 spans 13 amino acids. The CDR3 bases are TGTGCCAGCAGCCACCCAGGGGGCTACGAGCAGTACTTC. This translates into CASSHPGGYEQYF. Full variable domain (rest looked up from reference TRBV14 and TRBJ2-7): EAGVTQFPSHSVIEKGQTVTLRCDPISGHDNLYWYRRVMGKEIKFLLHFVKESKQDESGMPNNRFLAERTGGTYSTLKVQPAELEDSGVYFCASSHPGGYEQYFGPGTRLTVT.

This clone has a handful of counts. This sequence joins TRBV7-9 and TRBJ2-7; tentative D call: TRBD1 (5 bases). CDR1 is SEHNR, CDR2 FQNEAQ, per germline (reference sequence). CDR3 length equals 14 residues. Trimming took 5 bases from V and 7 from J, leaving 18 bases between them. CDR3 nucleotides: TGTGCCAGCAGCGCCCAAGGGGCCGAACGTGAGCAGTACTTC. This codes for CASSAQGAEREQYF. Using reference TRBV7-9 and TRBJ2-7 for the parts outside the CDR3, the full variable domain is DTGVSQNPRHKITKRGQNVTFRCDPISEHNRLYWYRQTLGQGPEFLTYFQNEAQLEKSRLLSDRFSAERPKGSFSTLEIQRTEQGDSAMYLCASSAQGAEREQYFGPGTRLTVT.

CDR3 DNA: TGCAGTGCCCTTTCCTACAATGAGCAGTTCTTC. Protein sequence: CSALSYNEQFF. The gene calls are TRBV20-1 and TRBJ2-1; no reliable D call. Per the germline V gene, CDR1 is DFQATT and CDR2 is SNEGSKA (reference sequence). V was shortened by 6 bases and J by 1 base, with 4 bases between the two germline ends. The CDR3 extends over 11 amino acids.

This clone was observed a handful of times. This rearrangement joins TRBV4-1 to TRBJ2-7, with a tentative D call TRBD1 (5 bases). Germline V gene lookup returns CDR1 MGHRA and CDR2 YSYEKL. The V end lost 9 bases, the J end lost 0 bases, and 18 bases lay between the germline ends. The CDR3 length is 15 residues. The CDR3: CASRIQERSSYEQYF. Here the CDR3 DNA reads TGCGCCAGTCGCATACAGGAAAGAAGCTCCTACGAGCAGTACTTC.

The chain recombines TRBV2 with TRBJ2-1; tentatively, D is TRBD1 (5 bases). The CDR3 has 12 residues. V lost 3 bases and J 12 bases, leaving 12 bases between the germline ends. Germline CDR1 SNHLY, CDR2 FYNNEI. This chain's CDR3 is CASSEQGTWQFF. In DNA, the CDR3 is TGTGCCAGCAGTGAGCAGGGTACGTGGCAGTTCTTC.

This clone was counted between two and nine times. V and J are TRBV2 and TRBJ2-7; D is unclear. V gave up 7 bases and J gave up 0 bases, with 7 bases separating them. Germline loops: CDR1 SNHLY, CDR2 FYNNEI. This CDR3 comprises 12 residues. This CDR3 is CASTADSYEQYF. The CDR3 bases are TGTGCCAGCACTGCAGACTCCTACGAGCAGTACTTC.